The present T cell receptor beta chain was sequenced within a study of blood T cell repertoires in COVID-19. Study details: The United States, Italy and Spain were the sources of the acute and convalescent COVID-19 samples. T cells, B-cell-depleted T cells, or PBMCs provided the cDNA or gDNA that served as material.

Per the original data handling: Amplification of reference gene primers was used by the study to estimate nucleated cell counts. Using immunoSEQ multiplex PCR, the repertoire was profiled, and TCRdb retains in-frame clones only, with some absent. V and J calls and clone size come straight from that table; D and trimming were deduced from the DNA. The table records over 200,000 clones, 65% to 85% of them present only once. The material sequenced was peripheral blood. The receptor was isolated from a woman in her forties or fifties with acute or convalescent COVID-19.

The CDR3 DNA is TGTGCCAGCAGCCCGCTAGCGGTCCCCTACAATGAGCAGTTCTTC. This translates into CASSPLAVPYNEQFF. The gene calls are TRBV7-2 and TRBJ2-1; 7 bases are a match to TRBD2. CDR3 length: 15 residues. Per the germline V gene, CDR1 is SGHTA and CDR2 is FQGNSA. V was pared by 5 bases and J by 2 bases, with 6 bases of the junction left unmatched.